The 9 T cell receptor beta chains below all came from one sample that was sequenced in a study of blood T cell repertoires in COVID-19. The table came from immunoSEQ multiplex PCR; TCRdb's copy has only in-frame clones and leaves some out. The sample has more than 80,000 clones, roughly four fifths seen once. Sequences were obtained from peripheral blood. These receptors originate from a woman aged 70-85 years with acute or convalescent COVID-19.

The table lists this clone with a few counts. The rearrangement uses TRBV28 and TRBJ1-5; 10 positions match TRBD1. V dropped 8 bases and J dropped 4; count of bases not matched to a gene: 8. This CDR3 is built from 15 residues. Germline V gene data show CDR1 as MDHEN and CDR2 as SYDVKM. The CDR3 loop is CASRTGGVRNQPQHF. Written as DNA, the CDR3 is TGTGCCAGCCGGACAGGGGGAGTTCGAAATCAGCCCCAGCATTTT.

On this clone: At the DNA level, this CDR3 is encoded by other sequences in the same sample as well. The V call is TRBV19, the J call TRBJ2-1; D remains ambiguous. Per the germline V gene, CDR1 is LNHDA and CDR2 is SQIVND (reference sequence). The length of the CDR3 is 12 residues. The V and J ends lost 5 bases and 1 base respectively, with 3 bases between them. CDR3 residues: CASSLSYNEQFF. In DNA form, the CDR3 reads TGTGCCAGTAGTCTTTCCTACAATGAGCAGTTCTTC.

V is TRBV7-9 and J is TRBJ2-1; 8 bases are a match to TRBD1. Trimming took 2 bases from V and 7 from J; bases not matched to a gene: 10. CDR3 length: 16 amino acids. Germline CDR1 and CDR2: SEHNR and FQNEAQ (reference sequence). CDR3 region: CASSLFGQGAGNEQFF. The CDR3 DNA reads TGTGCCAGCAGCTTATTTGGGCAGGGGGCGGGTAATGAGCAGTTCTTC.

There are a few counts of this clone. The chain has TRBV10-3 and TRBJ1-3; tentative D call: TRBD1 (6 bases). Trimming took off 3 bases at V and 0 bases at J, with 9 bases between the two ends. The CDR3 has 15 residues. Germline CDR1 and CDR2: ENHRY and SYGVKD. CDR3 loop: CAISDTGRSGNTIYF. The CDR3 coding sequence is TGTGCCATCAGTGATACAGGGCGCTCTGGAAACACCATATATTTT.

V and J are TRBV2 and TRBJ1-1, with 8 bases that match TRBD1. J gave up 0 bases and V 4 bases, and 7 bases lay outside the gene matches. The length of the CDR3 is 16 residues. Germline V CDR1 and CDR2: SNHLY, FYNNEI. In DNA form, the CDR3 reads TGTGCCAGCAGTGTTCGGGGACAGGTAATGAACACTGAAGCTTTCTTT. It translates to CASSVRGQVMNTEAFF.

The chain couples TRBV6-5 to TRBJ1-1, with a weak D call TRBD1 (5 bases). Germline values: CDR1 MNHEY, CDR2 SVGAGI. The CDR3 runs to 11 residues. The V end was cut by 5 bases, the J end by 7 bases, with 8 bases between. The CDR3 nucleotides read TGTGCCAGCAGTACACAGGTTGAAGCTTTCTTT. Its translation is CASSTQVEAFF.

The gene calls are TRBV6-5 and TRBJ2-7, with 8 bases fitting TRBD2. Losses at the gene ends were 6 bases for V and 3 bases for J; bases not matched to a gene: 10. CDR3 length: 15 amino acids. In germline, CDR1 is MNHEY, CDR2 SVGAGI. The CDR3, as DNA: TGTGCCAGCAGGACTAGCGCGGCGCCCGGCTACGAGCAGTACTTC. It specifies CASRTSAAPGYEQYF.

This clone was found a few times. J is TRBJ1-1 and V is TRBV30; D may be TRBD1 (5 bases). V lost 3 bases, J lost 1 base, and 12 bases lay in between. CDR3 size: 14 residues. Germline V gene data show CDR1 as GTSNPN and CDR2 as SVGIG (reference sequence). This CDR3 reads CAWRGDSANTEAFF. CDR3 DNA: TGTGCCTGGAGGGGGGACTCGGCGAACACTGAAGCTTTCTTT.

This chain links TRBV5-1 with TRBJ2-1, with 9 bases aligning to TRBD2. The CDR3 totals 15 residues. Germline loops: CDR1 SGHRS, CDR2 YFSETQ. V was clipped by 4 bases and J by 4 bases; unmatched bases: 6. The CDR3 nucleotides read TGCGCCAGCAGCACCTCGGCGGGGGGGTACAATGAGCAGTTCTTC. This sequence encodes CASSTSAGGYNEQFF.